This T cell receptor (beta chain) originates from a study of blood T cell repertoires in COVID-19. Methods used by the authors: Quantification of nucleated cells was approximated via reference gene primer amplification. Libraries were prepared by immunoSEQ multiplex PCR; TCRdb keeps only in-frame clonotypes and omits some of them. V and J calls plus clone size are reproduced from that table; the DNA served to infer D and trimming. The repertoire holds 200,000 to 300,000 clones, with about 86% as singletons. This clonotype was sampled from a man older than 75 with acute or convalescent COVID-19. Sequencing was done on a sample of peripheral blood.

The DNA of the CDR3 is TGTGCCTGGAGTGTCGGGGGGGCGGAGACCCAGTACTTC. This sequence encodes CAWSVGGAETQYF. The rearrangement joins TRBV30 to TRBJ2-5; 8 nucleotides align to TRBD2. The CDR3 consists of 13 residues. After removal of 0 bases from V and 5 bases from J, the junction contained 2 bases not matched to a gene. CDR1 GTSNPN and CDR2 SVGIG come from the germline V gene (reference sequence).